Below, 24 T cell receptor beta chains from the same sample are listed, as sequenced in a study of identical twins. Each CDR3 protein gets one entry after TCRdb re-called the 5' RACE reads with MiXCR. The repertoire holds fewer than 500,000 distinct CDR3 sequences, roughly a quarter seen once, with 2.9% in the top ten. These same data were also listed under a study on T cells expressing NK-cell markers.

Material for sequencing was CD4+ T cells sorted from blood. The receptors derive from a young woman in good health.

The chain has TRBV4-2 and TRBJ2-3; 8 bases map to TRBD2. Trimming cost V 1 base and J 1 base; bases outside gene matches: 7. This CDR3 has 17 residues. CDR1 LGHNA and CDR2 YNFKEQ come from the germline V gene. The CDR3 region has the DNA TGTGCCAGCAGCCAAGGGTTCTCGCGGGGGGGCACAGATACGCAGTATTTT. Translated, it gives CASSQGFSRGGTDTQYF.

The genes are TRBV7-9 and TRBJ2-1; the match to TRBD2 covers 8 bases. CDR3 length: 15 residues. Trimming removed 5 bases from V and 4 bases from J; junction bases left unmatched: 7. Germline V CDR1 and CDR2: SEHNR, FQNEAQ (reference sequence). CDR3 in DNA: TGTGCCAGCAGCCTCCGGGGGGGCCCATACAATGAGCAGTTCTTC. The encoded protein is CASSLRGGPYNEQFF. Using reference TRBV7-9 and TRBJ2-1 for the parts outside the CDR3, the full variable domain is DTGVSQNPRHKITKRGQNVTFRCDPISEHNRLYWYRQTLGQGPEFLTYFQNEAQLEKSRLLSDRFSAERPKGSFSTLEIQRTEQGDSAMYLCASSLRGGPYNEQFFGPGTRLTVL.

This clonotype was counted between two and nine times. This sequence joins TRBV6-5 and TRBJ1-6; no definite D call. The ends were cut back, 3 bases at V and 7 bases at J, with 13 bases in the middle. Germline V gene sequence: CDR1 MNHEY, CDR2 SVGAGI. This CDR3 has 15 amino acids. CDR3 nucleotides: TGTGCCAGCAGTTATCAGGCGAGGAGGAATTCACCCCTCCACTTT. Amino acid sequence: CASSYQARRNSPLHF.

V and J are TRBV7-2 and TRBJ1-2; D is perhaps TRBD1 (5 bases). CDR1 and CDR2 from the germline V gene are SGHTA and FQGNSA. The CDR3 covers 14 residues. V was trimmed by 3 bases and J by 8 bases, leaving 16 bases between them. DNA of the CDR3: TGTGCCAGCAGCTTGGGGGGACCGGGTACAGGCTACACCTTC. Its translation is CASSLGGPGTGYTF. The whole variable domain, filled in from reference TRBV7-2 and TRBJ1-2, reads GAGVSQSPSNKVTEKGKDVELRCDPISGHTALYWYRQSLGQGLEFLIYFQGNSAPDKSGLPSDRFSAERTGGSVSTLTIQRTQQEDSAVYLCASSLGGPGTGYTFGSGTRLTVV.

This chain joins TRBV20-1 and TRBJ2-5; D ambiguous. V dropped 3 bases and J dropped 9 bases, with 14 bases sitting between them. Germline V CDR1 and CDR2: DFQATT, SNEGSKA (reference sequence). CDR3 length: 12 residues. This CDR3 is CSARSQEQAQYF. Written as DNA, the CDR3 is TGCAGTGCTAGGTCCCAGGAACAAGCCCAGTACTTC.

This clonotype was recorded at least ten times. The V and J genes are TRBV11-2 and TRBJ2-7; TRBD2 agrees at 11 bases. V lost 2 bases and J lost 2; bases outside the gene matches: 2. Germline V lookup: CDR1 SGHAT, CDR2 FQNNGV. The CDR3 loop spans 15 amino acids. The CDR3 spells CASSLRLAGTYEQYF. In nucleotides, the CDR3 is TGTGCCAGCAGCTTAAGACTAGCGGGAACCTACGAGCAGTACTTC.

This chain uses TRBV20-1 with TRBJ2-2; the D is unclear. CDR1 and CDR2 from the germline V gene are DFQATT and SNEGSKA (reference sequence). V was clipped by 0 bases and J by 2 bases, with 10 bases between them. This CDR3 has 15 amino acids. The CDR3 reads CSARDLGPNTGELFF. The CDR3 coding sequence is TGCAGTGCTAGAGATCTTGGCCCTAACACCGGGGAGCTGTTTTTT.

Details on this clonotype: At one of its ends the junction is not consistent with the germline gene, which may arise from a read error. This chain uses TRBV20-1 with TRBJ1-2; D call uncertain. Germline V gene data show CDR1 as DFQATT and CDR2 as SNEGSKA (reference sequence). The CDR3 loop spans 12 amino acids. This CDR3 is CSARETTKEVSF. The CDR3 bases are TGCAGTGCTAGAGAGACTACGAAGGAAGTCTCTTTC.

This clonotype was observed a handful of times. The V and J genes are TRBV20-1 and TRBJ2-1; D remains unclear. Germline CDR1 is DFQATT and CDR2 is SNEGSKA (reference sequence). The CDR3 extends over 17 amino acids. V was pared by 6 bases and J by 6 bases, with 27 bases between. CDR3 in amino acids: CSATPGLTSARFNEQFF. The DNA for the CDR3 is TGCAGTGCCACCCCCGGCCTCACTTCAGCCCGATTCAATGAGCAGTTCTTC.

The rearrangement uses TRBV6-1 and TRBJ2-7; 9 bases are a match to TRBD1. The CDR3 contains 15 residues. Germline V gene sequence: CDR1 MNHNS, CDR2 SASEGT. Trimming removed 5 bases from V and 3 bases from J; junction bases left unmatched: 8. Here the CDR3 DNA reads TGTGCCAGCAGTCGCCCGGGACAGGGCCTCTACGAGCAGTACTTC. This sequence encodes CASSRPGQGLYEQYF.

Turning to this clonotype: A much larger clone lies one base from this, so it may be a read error. This chain joins TRBV3-1 and TRBJ2-7; 8 bases line up with TRBD2. Germline V lookup: CDR1 LGHDT, CDR2 YNNKEL (reference sequence). The trim removed 8 bases at V and 0 bases at J, leaving 0 bases unmatched. The CDR3 has 12 residues. Here the CDR3 reads CASGTSSYEQYF. The CDR3, as DNA: TGTGCCAGCGGGACTAGCTCCTACGAGCAGTACTTC.

The V call is TRBV5-6, the J call TRBJ2-5; possible D gene TRBD2, 6 bases. Looked up from germline, CDR1 is SGHDT and CDR2 is YYEEEE. The germline V and J ends were trimmed by 5 bases and 4 bases, with 18 bases remaining between them. The CDR3 has 15 residues. The CDR3 nucleotides read TGTGCCAGCAGTCAACGTCCGGGAGATCTAGAGACCCAGTACTTC. Translating it yields CASSQRPGDLETQYF.

The chain combines TRBV5-6 with TRBJ2-7; 7 bases are shared with TRBD1. This CDR3 has 15 amino acids. V lost 0 bases, J lost 0 bases, and 3 bases stayed unmatched. CDR1 is SGHDT, CDR2 YYEEEE, per germline. As DNA, the CDR3 is TGTGCCAGCAGCTTGGTGGGACAGAGCTCCTACGAGCAGTACTTC. This translates into CASSLVGQSSYEQYF.

This clonotype was counted ten times or more. The V call is TRBV7-9, the J call TRBJ2-1, with 9 positions matching TRBD2. The CDR3 is made up of 13 amino acids. Germline V gene sequence: CDR1 SEHNR, CDR2 FQNEAQ (reference sequence). Trimming took 6 bases from V and 4 from J; bases not matched to a gene: 1. The CDR3 DNA is TGTGCCAGCAGGCTAGCGGGATACAATGAGCAGTTCTTC. It translates to CASRLAGYNEQFF.

This clonotype showed up just a few times. The rearrangement joins TRBV20-1 to TRBJ2-1; 9 nucleotides match TRBD2. V shed 4 bases and J 5 bases; nucleotides not matched to a gene: 6. Germline assignment: CDR1 DFQATT and CDR2 SNEGSKA (reference sequence). CDR3 length: 14 residues. The chain's CDR3 is CSAILAGLNNEQFF. DNA for the CDR3: TGCAGTGCTATACTAGCGGGCCTCAACAATGAGCAGTTCTTC.

The chain has TRBV6-2 or TRBV6-3 and TRBJ2-1; TRBD2 matches at 12 bases. The CDR3 spans 16 residues. Germline V gives CDR1 MNHEY, CDR2 SVGEGT. V shed 6 bases and J 8 bases; nucleotides not matched to a gene: 11. CDR3: CASSPRLAGEEDEQFF. CDR3 DNA sequence: TGTGCCAGCAGCCCCCGACTAGCGGGAGAGGAAGATGAGCAGTTCTTC.

J is TRBJ2-1 and V is TRBV7-9; D is possibly TRBD1 or TRBD2 (6 bases each). Trimming left V 1 base short and J 2 bases short, with 12 bases between. CDR1 is SEHNR and CDR2 is FQNEAQ in the germline V gene (reference sequence). The CDR3 runs 16 residues. CDR3 amino acids: CASSLVGGLTYNEQFF. DNA for the CDR3: TGTGCCAGCAGCTTAGTAGGGGGACTGACCTACAATGAGCAGTTCTTC.

In its sample, this clonotype was seen a few times. This rearrangement joins TRBV29-1 to TRBJ2-5, with TRBD1 matching over 8 bases. Trimming took 6 bases from V and 4 from J; bases not matched to a gene: 10. The CDR3 spans 14 residues. Germline lookup yields CDR1 SQVTM and CDR2 ANQGSEA. The CDR3 spells CSVHDRGSRETQYF. CDR3 nucleotide sequence: TGCAGCGTACACGACAGGGGAAGTCGAGAGACCCAGTACTTC.

This clonotype was recorded a few times. This sequence joins TRBV19 and TRBJ2-1; 8 bases are a match to TRBD2. The CDR3 is 14 amino acids. CDR1 and CDR2 from the germline V gene are LNHDA and SQIVND (reference sequence). V lost 6 bases and J lost 4; bases outside the gene matches: 5. In DNA, the CDR3 is TGTGCCAGTAGAGGCGGGACTAGGTACAATGAGCAGTTCTTC. Amino acid sequence: CASRGGTRYNEQFF.

This clonotype was counted a few times. This rearrangement joins TRBV7-9 to TRBJ2-2, with D possibly being TRBD2 (5 bases). Germline values: CDR1 SEHNR, CDR2 FQNEAQ (reference sequence). This CDR3 comprises 16 residues. With 5 bases removed from V and 0 bases from J, the gap between germline ends came to 13 bases. Here the CDR3 DNA reads TGTGCCAGCAGCCCTCCGGGGTATGCGAACACCGGGGAGCTGTTTTTT. Translation: CASSPPGYANTGELFF.

The V gene is TRBV12-3 or TRBV12-4, the J gene TRBJ2-2, with TRBD2 as a possible D gene (6 bases). The CDR3 length is 15 residues. V lost 7 bases and J 4 bases, leaving 16 bases between the germline ends. The CDR3 DNA reads TGTGCCAGCATCCGGACTACCTGGGGCACCGGGGAGCTGTTTTTT. Its translation: CASIRTTWGTGELFF.

The V call is TRBV7-2, the J call TRBJ2-1, with 13 bases lining up with TRBD2. The CDR3 is made up of 16 amino acids. CDR1 SGHTA and CDR2 FQGNSA come from the germline V gene. Losses at the gene ends were 5 bases for V and 4 bases for J; bases not matched to a gene: 5. CDR3 loop: CASSKLAGGPYNEQFF. CDR3 in DNA: TGTGCCAGCAGCAAACTAGCGGGGGGGCCTTACAATGAGCAGTTCTTC.

This clonotype was recorded once. The J gene is TRBJ2-2, the V gene TRBV20-1; D is unresolved. Germline-derived CDR1 and CDR2 are DFQATT and SNEGSKA (reference sequence). The CDR3 sequence is 15 residues long. V lost 6 bases to trimming and J lost 2 bases, with 16 bases between them. CDR3 nucleotide sequence: TGCAGTGCCTACCTAAGAGCACCTAACACCGGGGAGCTGTTTTTT. This sequence encodes CSAYLRAPNTGELFF.

This clonotype was detected only once. The V and J genes are TRBV6-1 and TRBJ2-1; 11 bases match TRBD2. Trimming took 10 bases from V and 6 from J; bases not matched to a gene: 5. Per the germline V gene, CDR1 is MNHNS and CDR2 is SASEGT. CDR3 length: 13 residues. This chain's CDR3 is CATRTSGSNEQFF. CDR3 DNA: TGTGCCACCCGGACTAGCGGGTCCAATGAGCAGTTCTTC.